This T cell receptor (beta chain) was captured in a study of breast tumors, draining lymph nodes, adjacent tissues. Many counts were recorded for this clonotype. Germline V lookup: CDR1 SNHLY, CDR2 FYNNEI. Trimming at V came to 2 bases and at J to 3 bases, leaving 3 bases not matched to a gene. CDR3 length: 15 residues. Samples came from axillary lymph nodes draining the breast cancer. TCRdb reprocessed the multiplex PCR reads with MiXCR, giving one entry per CDR3 protein. In the table there are over 70,000 distinct CDR3 sequences, around 29% of which are singletons. The chain couples TRBV2 to TRBJ2-1; TRBD2 matches at 8 bases. Source material: axillary lymph node tissue. The clonotype originates from a female donor with breast cancer. Some clones in this sample may be carry-over from other donors' samples. The CDR3 region is CASSELAGIYNEQFF. The CDR3, as DNA: TGTGCCAGCAGTGAACTAGCGGGCATCTACAATGAGCAGTTCTTC.